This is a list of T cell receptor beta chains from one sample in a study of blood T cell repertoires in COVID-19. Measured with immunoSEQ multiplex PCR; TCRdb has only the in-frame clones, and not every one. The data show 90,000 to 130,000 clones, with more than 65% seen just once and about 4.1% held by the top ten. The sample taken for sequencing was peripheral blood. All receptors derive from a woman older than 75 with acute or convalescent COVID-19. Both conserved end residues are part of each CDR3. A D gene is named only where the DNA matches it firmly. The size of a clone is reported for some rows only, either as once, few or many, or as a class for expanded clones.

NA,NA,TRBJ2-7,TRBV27,TGTGCCAGCAGCCCATTTACAGGGCGCCCCATTTACGAGCAGTACTTC,CASSPFTGRPIYEQYF
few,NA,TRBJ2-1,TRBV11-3,TGTGCCAGCAGCTTGCGTCCGGATGAGCAGTTCTTC,CASSLRPDEQFF
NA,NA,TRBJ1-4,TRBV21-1,TGTGCCAGCAGCCCCCGCCCGGGAGCTAATGAAAAACTGTTTTTT,CASSPRPGANEKLFF
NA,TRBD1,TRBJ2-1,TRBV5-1,TGCGCCAGCAGCTTGGTTGGGACAGGATACAATGAGCAGTTCTTC,CASSLVGTGYNEQFF
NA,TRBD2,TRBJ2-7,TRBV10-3,TGTGCCATCAGTGATTTAATCACTAGCGGGAGAAAAATCTACGAGCAGTACTTC,CAISDLITSGRKIYEQYF
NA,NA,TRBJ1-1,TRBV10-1,TGCGCCAGCAGTGAAAGCGGGGTCAATGAAGCTTTCTTT,CASSESGVNEAFF
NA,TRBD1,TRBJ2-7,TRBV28,TGTGCCAGCCTCGCCGGGGACAGGGGGCGCGGTGGGCAGTACTTC,CASLAGDRGRGGQYF
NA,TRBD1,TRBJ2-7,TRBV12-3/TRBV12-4,TGTGCCAGCAGGGGGACAGGGCGCTACGAGCAGTACTTC,CASRGTGRYEQYF
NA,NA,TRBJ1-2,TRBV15,TGTGCCACCAGTTACAGGAACTATGGCTACACCTTC,CATSYRNYGYTF
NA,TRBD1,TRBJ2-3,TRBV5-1,TGCGCCAGCAGCTTTTCAGGGGGTACAGATACGCAGTATTTT,CASSFSGGTDTQYF
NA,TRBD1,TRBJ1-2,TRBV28,TGTGCCAGCAGAGGGACAGGGGGCGCCTCAGGTGGCTACACCTTC,CASRGTGGASGGYTF
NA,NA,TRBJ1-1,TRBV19,TGTGCCACCGCAGGGTACACTGAAGCTTTCTTT,CATAGYTEAFF
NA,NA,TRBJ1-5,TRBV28,TGTGCCAGCAAGGACAACAATCAGCCCCAGCATTTT,CASKDNNQPQHF
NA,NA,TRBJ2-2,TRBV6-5,TGTGCCAGCCGGCCGGGGAGCTCGAACACCGGGGAGCTGTTTTTT,CASRPGSSNTGELFF
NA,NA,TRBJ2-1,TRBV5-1,TGCGCCAGCAGCTTGGAGGGACAAAGCTCCTACAATGAGCAGTTCTTC,CASSLEGQSSYNEQFF
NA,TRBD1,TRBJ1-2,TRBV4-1,TGCGCCAGCAGCCAATACCTCCGGTCAGGGGGATATGGCTACACCTTC,CASSQYLRSGGYGYTF
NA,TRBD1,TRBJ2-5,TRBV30,TGTGCCCGAGGGAGGACAGGGGCACAAGAGACCCAGTACTTC,CARGRTGAQETQYF
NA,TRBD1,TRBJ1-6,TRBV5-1,TGCGCCAGCAGCTTCCGGGACAGGGATAATTCACCCCTCCACTTT,CASSFRDRDNSPLHF
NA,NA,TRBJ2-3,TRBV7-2,TGTGCCAGCAGCTTACCTCGGGGTCGGGTAGCGGCCCTCACAGATACGCAGTATTTT,CASSLPRGRVAALTDTQYF
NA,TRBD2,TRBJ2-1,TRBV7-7,TGTGCCAGCAGCTCAATAGCGGGAGGGCCGCCTGGTGAGCAGTTCTTC,CASSSIAGGPPGEQFF
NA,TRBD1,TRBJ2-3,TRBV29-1,TGCAGCGCCCTGGGGGGCAGGGGGCCAGATACGCAGTATTTT,CSALGGRGPDTQYF
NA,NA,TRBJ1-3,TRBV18,TGTGCCAGCGCCTTGCGGGTCCTAAGGAACTCTGGAAACACCATATATTTT,CASALRVLRNSGNTIYF